Reported below is one T cell receptor beta chain. The antigen is unknown. Libraries were prepared by immunoSEQ multiplex PCR; TCRdb keeps only in-frame clonotypes and omits some of them. The table lists nearly 90,000 clones, about 86% of them singletons. The sample comes from a study of T cell responses to AZD1222 COVID-19 vaccine. Study conclusions and caveats: Repertoires were sampled only after the peak T cell response.

The starting material was peripheral blood, obtained on day 0 of MenACWY control vaccination. The receptor was isolated from an adult in good health.

As DNA, the CDR3 is TGTGCCAGCTCACCGGGACAGTGGGATGAAAAACTGTTTTTT. It translates to CASSPGQWDEKLFF. V is TRBV18 and J is TRBJ1-4; 7 nucleotides agree with TRBD1. Germline V gene lookup returns CDR1 KGHSH and CDR2 LQKENI. The CDR3 covers 14 residues. The V gene end was trimmed by 3 bases and the J gene end by 6 bases; junction bases not matched to a gene: 4.